This record covers a single TCR beta chain. Germline V CDR1 and CDR2: GTSNPN, SVGIG (reference sequence). The CDR3 has 14 residues. Between the trimmed V and J ends, which lost 0 bases and 6 bases, there was a span of 14 bases. These data are taken from a study of shared clonotypes between healthy human individuals. Donors had no recently reported acute infections or vaccinations and were HIV-negative. The protocol was immunoSEQ multiplex PCR, while the TCRdb copy is restricted to in-frame clones and leaves out a portion. Among 2 million to 2.5 million clones, 90% to 95% were seen once, and the ten largest hold roughly 0.36%.

The rearrangement joins TRBV30 to TRBJ1-2, with D uncertain. The sequence was obtained from a man younger than 35 in good health. Some clones in this sample may be carry-over from other donors' samples. Sequenced: naive CD4+ T cells from PBMCs. Stated subset: CD45RA+ positively selected. CDR3 region: CAWSVLEGVHGYTF. In nucleotides, the CDR3 is TGTGCCTGGAGTGTTTTAGAGGGCGTACATGGCTACACCTTC.